This T cell receptor beta chain emerged from a study of blood T cells in healthy people across ages. A sample-barcoded 5' primer and a J-beta primer mix were used in a second PCR of roughly 6 to 11 cycles. TCRdb independently ran MiXCR on the 5' RACE reads; one entry per CDR3 protein. The table lists fewer than 700,000 distinct CDR3 sequences, 35% to 50% of them singletons, with roughly 30% in the top ten. Germline V gene sequence: CDR1 KGHSH, CDR2 LQKENI. Trimming took off 3 bases at V and 5 bases at J, with 11 bases between the two ends. The CDR3 covers 13 residues. Sequencing used blood. The chain is built from TRBV18 and TRBJ2-7; D may be TRBD1 (6 bases). This clonotype was obtained from a man older than 75 in good health. Written as DNA, the CDR3 is TGTGCCAGCTCACCGCAACAGGGCCACGAGCAGTACTTC. It encodes CASSPQQGHEQYF.